This TCR beta chain is drawn from a study of shared clonotypes between healthy human individuals. This clone was observed a single time. Per the study methods: For the immunoSEQ data, sequences were junction-only without quality scores, so filtering differed. Only in-frame clones appear in the TCRdb table, and some are missing; sequencing was by immunoSEQ multiplex PCR. That table gives V, J and clone size, and the DNA gave D and trimming. Here the sample spans roughly 2.6 million clones, 85% to 95% being singletons. The sequence came from a young man in good health. The sample consisted of naive CD4+ T cells sorted from blood. The sample's subset: CD45RA+ positively selected.

The CDR3 DNA is TGTGCCAGCAGCTTAGCGGGGGTAACTAGCACAGATACGCAGTATTTT. Protein product: CASSLAGVTSTDTQYF. The J gene is TRBJ2-3, the V gene TRBV11-2, with D tentatively TRBD2 (6 bases). Germline V gene data show CDR1 as SGHAT and CDR2 as FQNNGV. Between the trimmed V and J ends, which lost 1 base and 0 bases, there was a span of 11 bases. There are 16 residues in the CDR3.